The 26 T cell receptor beta chains reported below all come from one sample, sequenced in a study of T-cell memory formation after mild COVID-19. TCRdb analysed the 5' RACE reads with MiXCR anew, one entry per CDR3 protein. The sample holds some 280,000 distinct CDR3 sequences; about a sixth are singletons and the top ten take roughly 24%. Sequences were obtained from PBMCs or a T cell subset sorted from them (not recorded which). The receptors originated from a young man who had mild COVID-19 (a few samples of this study predate the infection). Cell type and time point are not known.

The J gene is TRBJ2-3, the V gene TRBV11-1, with D possibly being TRBD1 or TRBD2 (6 bases each). Per germline, CDR1 SGHAT and CDR2 FQDESV (reference sequence). V lost 5 bases and J lost 0, with 27 bases in between. CDR3 length equals 20 residues. DNA of the CDR3: TGTGCCAGCAGCAGTAGCGAATGGGACGGGGGCATGGTTAGCACAGATACGCAGTATTTT. Protein sequence: CASSSSEWDGGMVSTDTQYF.

J is TRBJ2-1 and V is TRBV5-6; possibly TRBD1 or TRBD2 for D (5 bases each). V lost 3 bases and J 7 bases, leaving 14 bases between the germline ends. Germline V gene sequence: CDR1 SGHDT, CDR2 YYEEEE. The CDR3 contains 14 residues. DNA for the CDR3: TGTGCCAGCAGCTGGGACCGATGGTATAATGAGCAGTTCTTC. It is translated as CASSWDRWYNEQFF.

The chain couples TRBV12-3 or TRBV12-4 to TRBJ2-5; possible D gene TRBD1, 8 bases. The CDR3 runs to 13 residues. V was pared by 5 bases and J by 4 bases, with 11 bases between. CDR3 sequence (DNA): TGTGCCAGCAGTACAGGGGGGGGAGAGACCCAGTACTTC. This gives the protein CASSTGGGETQYF.

This clonotype was counted at least ten times. V is TRBV4-2 and J is TRBJ2-4, with 9 bases lining up with TRBD2. V shed 4 bases, J shed 0 bases, and the junction held 1 base outside the gene matches. Germline V lookup: CDR1 LGHNA, CDR2 YNFKEQ. The CDR3 covers 15 residues. CDR3 coding DNA: TGTGCCAGCAGCCTAGCGGGGGAAGCCAAAAACATTCAGTACTTC. Its translation: CASSLAGEAKNIQYF.

As for this clonotype: This may stem from a read error, because a much larger clone lies one nucleotide away. This is likely a read error, given that the CDR3 carries no conserved phenylalanine or tryptophan at its end. V gene TRBV2 combines with J gene TRBJ2-2; D is undetermined. V was cut by 7 bases and J by 7 bases, with 10 bases left in between. Germline CDR1 SNHLY, CDR2 FYNNEI. This CDR3 is built from 12 residues. CDR3 residues: CASILDGGELFS. The CDR3 bases are TGTGCCAGCATTCTGGATGGCGGGGAGCTGTTTTCT.

V is TRBV12-5 and J is TRBJ1-5; TRBD1 is a possible D gene (6 bases). Trimming stripped 0 bases from V and 0 bases from J, with 12 bases between. The CDR3 length is 17 residues. CDR1 is LGHNT and CDR2 is FRNRAP in the germline V gene. The CDR3 here is CASGLVRGDYSNQPQHF. The CDR3 coding sequence is TGTGCTAGTGGTTTGGTAAGGGGGGATTATAGCAATCAGCCCCAGCATTTT.

This clonotype appeared many times. The V gene is TRBV6-2 or TRBV6-3, the J gene TRBJ2-1; D is uncertain. This CDR3 is 15 amino acids long. In germline, CDR1 is MNHEY, CDR2 SVGEGT. The V end lost 5 bases, the J end lost 1 base, and 12 bases lay between the germline ends. The CDR3 region is CASSARDSSYNEQFF. The DNA of the CDR3 is TGTGCCAGCAGTGCCCGCGACTCATCCTACAATGAGCAGTTCTTC.

This clonotype came up a few times. The chain is built from TRBV28 and TRBJ1-3; tentative D call: TRBD1 (6 bases). The CDR3 loop spans 18 amino acids. V lost 6 bases and J 2 bases, leaving 23 bases between the germline ends. Per the germline V gene, CDR1 is MDHEN and CDR2 is SYDVKM. The CDR3 DNA is TGTGCCAGCAGCCCCATTCACCCCGGGGGCTTTGCTGGAAACACCATATATTTT. This encodes CASSPIHPGGFAGNTIYF.

This clonotype was seen more than once but under ten times. A read error may produce the germline difference seen at one junction end. The J gene is TRBJ2-1, the V gene TRBV25-1; D might be TRBD2 (5 bases). Per the germline V gene, CDR1 is MGHDK and CDR2 is SYGVNS. The CDR3 extends over 11 amino acids. The chain's CDR3 is CASSDTAVSSF. The CDR3 DNA is TGTGCCAGCAGTGACACAGCGGTTTCCTCCTTC. Combining the CDR3 with reference TRBV25-1 and TRBJ2-1 gives the whole variable domain EADIYQTPRYLVIGTGKKITLECSQTMGHDKMYWYQQDPGMELHLIHYSYGVNSTEKGDLSSESTVSRIRTEHFPLTLESARPSHTSQYLCASSDTAVSSFGPGTRLTVL.

The chain carries TRBV6-5 and TRBJ2-5; D may be TRBD2 (6 bases). The V gene's germline CDR1 is MNHEY and CDR2 SVGAGI. Trimming pared 0 bases from V and 7 bases from J, leaving 9 bases between. CDR3 size: 13 residues. The CDR3 bases are TGTGCCAGCAGTTACTCCAGGCGGGGGACCCAGTACTTC. Translated: CASSYSRRGTQYF.

This clonotype has ten or more counts. This chain links TRBV5-6 with TRBJ1-5; D possibly corresponds to TRBD1 (6 bases). CDR3 size: 19 residues. V gave up 4 bases and J gave up 0 bases, with 23 bases separating them. Germline lookup yields CDR1 SGHDT and CDR2 YYEEEE. In nucleotides, the CDR3 is TGTGCCAGCAGCATTAGACAGGCCGATGTCTGGTATAGCAATCAGCCCCAGCATTTT. As protein: CASSIRQADVWYSNQPQHF.

At least ten counts were recorded for this clonotype. V is TRBV6-1 and J is TRBJ2-5; the D is unclear. Trimming removed 1 base from V and 0 bases from J, with 6 bases in between. Germline V gene sequence: CDR1 MNHNS, CDR2 SASEGT. The CDR3 consists of 14 residues. Here the CDR3 DNA reads TGTGCCAGCAGTGAAGGTGCAGACCAAGAGACCCAGTACTTC. Translation gives CASSEGADQETQYF.

The V call is TRBV3-1, the J call TRBJ1-2; no reliable D call. V gave up 3 bases and J gave up 2 bases, with 4 bases separating them. This CDR3 contains 12 residues. Germline values: CDR1 LGHDT, CDR2 YNNKEL (reference sequence). The CDR3 sequence is CASSQINYGYTF. In nucleotides, the CDR3 is TGTGCCAGCAGCCAGATAAACTATGGCTACACCTTC. The complete variable domain, with remaining parts taken from reference TRBV3-1 and TRBJ1-2, reads DTAVSQTPKYLVTQMGNDKSIKCEQNLGHDTMYWYKQDSKKFLKIMFSYNNKELIINETVPNRFSPKSPDKAHLNLHINSLELGDSAVYFCASSQINYGYTFGSGTRLTVV.

The V and J genes are TRBV15 and TRBJ1-6; TRBD1 matches 7 bases. Germline V lookup: CDR1 LNHNV, CDR2 YYDKDF (reference sequence). V lost 4 bases and J lost 7; bases outside the gene matches: 7. CDR3 length: 15 residues. CDR3 DNA: TGTGCCACCAGCATACAGGGGAATCGGAATTCACCCCTCCACTTT. It codes for CATSIQGNRNSPLHF. The full variable domain, with the rest looked up from reference TRBV15 and TRBJ1-6, is DAMVIQNPRYQVTQFGKPVTLSCSQTLNHNVMYWYQQKSSQAPKLLFHYYDKDFNNEADTPDNFQSRRPNTSFCFLDIRSPGLGDTAMYLCATSIQGNRNSPLHFGNGTRLTVT.

This clonotype appeared a few times. CDR3 amino acids: CSASPLTSTDTQYF. The CDR3, as DNA: TGCAGTGCTAGTCCCCTGACTAGCACAGATACGCAGTATTTT. This chain joins TRBV20-1 and TRBJ2-3, with no clear D. The germline V gene has CDR1 DFQATT and CDR2 SNEGSKA (reference sequence). This CDR3 contains 14 residues. Deletions cut 3 bases from V and 0 bases from J, with 10 bases between.

This clonotype was detected only a few times. The chain has TRBV4-3 and TRBJ2-7; D gene unclear. The V end lost 1 base, the J end lost 3 bases, and 7 bases lay between the germline ends. CDR1 is LGHNA and CDR2 is YSLEER in the germline V gene. This CDR3 spans 13 amino acids. CDR3 in amino acids: CASSQGAFYEQYF. The CDR3, as DNA: TGCGCCAGCAGCCAAGGGGCCTTCTACGAGCAGTACTTC.

The gene calls are TRBV5-1 and TRBJ2-5; 13 nucleotides match TRBD2. The CDR3 runs 17 residues. Trimming took 0 bases from V and 12 from J; bases not matched to a gene: 14. Germline values: CDR1 SGHRS, CDR2 YFSETQ. The CDR3 sequence: CASSLAGTSGANQEKYF. CDR3 nucleotides: TGCGCCAGCAGCTTGGCCGGGACTAGCGGGGCCAATCAAGAGAAGTACTTC.

This chain links TRBV18 with TRBJ2-3; D is uncertain. Germline V gene data show CDR1 as KGHSH and CDR2 as LQKENI. V was pared by 3 bases and J by 6 bases, with 10 bases between. CDR3 length: 13 amino acids. CDR3: CASSPSVLDTQYF. Here the CDR3 DNA reads TGTGCCAGCTCACCCTCCGTTCTGGATACGCAGTATTTT.

This clonotype was seen more than once but under ten times. The chain combines TRBV6-2 or TRBV6-3 with TRBJ1-2; D ambiguous. The CDR3 consists of 10 residues. V gave up 8 bases and J gave up 4 bases, with 5 bases separating them. Germline CDR1 reads MNHEY; CDR2 reads SVGEGT. The CDR3 loop is CASGSYGYTF. CDR3 in DNA: TGTGCCAGCGGTTCCTATGGCTACACCTTC.

CDR3 region: CASSPGQGDETQYF. CDR3 nucleotide sequence: TGTGCCAGCAGCCCCGGACAGGGAGACGAGACCCAGTACTTC. This rearrangement joins TRBV9 to TRBJ2-5; TRBD1 matches at 8 bases. Germline V CDR1 and CDR2: SGDLS, YYNGEE. This CDR3 contains 14 residues. Trimming at V came to 4 bases and at J to 5 bases, leaving 7 bases not matched to a gene.

The rearrangement uses TRBV7-3 and TRBJ1-1; D might be TRBD1 (5 bases). The CDR3 contains 14 residues. V lost 2 bases and J lost 3, with 10 bases in between. The germline V gene encodes CDR1 SGHTA and CDR2 FQGTGA. Here the CDR3 reads CASSLVGGHTEAFF. The CDR3 DNA reads as TGTGCCAGCAGCTTAGTTGGGGGACACACTGAAGCTTTCTTT.

The CDR3 DNA follows: TGTGCCAAATGTGGGGGGACAGGGGGCACAGATACGCAGTATTTT. It yields the protein CAKCGGTGGTDTQYF. This chain uses TRBV5-4 with TRBJ2-3, with 10 bases that match TRBD1. Germline V gene data show CDR1 as SGHNT and CDR2 as YYREEE (reference sequence). The CDR3 spans 15 residues. V lost 9 bases, J lost 1 base, and 8 bases stayed unmatched. The whole variable domain, filled in from reference TRBV5-4 and TRBJ2-3, reads ETGVTQSPTHLIKTRGQQVTLRCSSQSGHNTVSWYQQALGQGPQFIFQYYREEENGRGNFPPRFSGLQFPNYSSELNVNALELDDSALYLCAKCGGTGGTDTQYFGPGTRLTVL.

CDR3: CASKQASNYGYTF. Here the CDR3 DNA reads TGTGCCAGCAAACAGGCTTCAAACTATGGCTACACCTTC. The chain combines TRBV6-5 with TRBJ1-2, with D maybe TRBD1 (5 bases). The CDR3 runs to 13 residues. V was pared by 7 bases and J by 2 bases, with 11 bases between. CDR1 is MNHEY and CDR2 is SVGAGI in the germline V gene.

To note about this clonotype: At one of its ends the junction is not consistent with the germline gene, which may arise from a read error. The gene calls are TRBV7-9 and TRBJ1-5; D possibly corresponds to TRBD1 (5 bases). From germline, CDR1 is SEHNR and CDR2 FQNEAQ (reference sequence). This CDR3 is built from 14 residues. CDR3 DNA sequence: TGTGCCAGCAGCGCTCAGGGAAGCACTCAGCCCCAGCATTTT. It codes for CASSAQGSTQPQHF.

This clonotype has only a few counts. The chain is built from TRBV6-5 and TRBJ2-1; 10 bases align to TRBD1. Trimming took 4 bases from V and 7 from J; bases not matched to a gene: 7. CDR1 and CDR2 from the germline V gene are MNHEY and SVGAGI. This CDR3 has 15 residues. In nucleotides, the CDR3 is TGTGCCAGCAGTTGGCTCGGACAGGGGGTGAATGAGCAGTTCTTC. Protein sequence: CASSWLGQGVNEQFF.

This clonotype showed up just a few times. The rearrangement uses TRBV12-3 or TRBV12-4 and TRBJ2-5; 10 bases map to TRBD2. V lost 5 bases, J lost 4 bases, and 13 bases stayed unmatched. The CDR3 is made up of 17 amino acids. The CDR3 sequence: CASSPGYSGGSGETQYF. The DNA of the CDR3 is TGTGCCAGCAGTCCCGGGTATAGCGGGGGGTCGGGAGAGACCCAGTACTTC.